This T cell receptor beta chain was identified in a study of monozygotic twins with cystic fibrosis (dated by TCRdb to the early 2020s). At the level of the whole study: Three micrograms of fragmented DNA went through approximately 14 PCR cycles to produce barcoded libraries. Data for three of the twin pairs had previously been reported in another context. The cohort included ten female and six male twin pairs, mostly children and adolescents, aged roughly 2.0 to 40 years with a median of approximately 8.2 years. Twins were ranked among around 990 cohort participants for weight-for-height and FEVPerc (FEV1 disease centile) on the day of blood sampling. To assess genetic influence on V and J gene usage, the study compared TCR beta repertoires within and across 16 monozygotic twin pairs with cystic fibrosis. Summary of the overall study and its limitations: Only a small cohort was studied, and no association of shared CDR3 numbers with age, concordance or disease severity was found. Simpson clonality was found to be generally low (median around 0.0095), suggesting a naive-dominated repertoire, although higher clonality was observed in the most severely affected patients. In 13 of 16 pairs, V gene usage most closely resembled the co-twin's, and the same held for J usage in 8 of 16 pairs, a pattern suggesting genetic constraints. Sharing of nucleotide-identical clonotypes was significantly greater within monozygotic CF twin pairs than between unrelated CF individuals (P = 0.000026, Mann-Whitney).

From a lookup of the germline V gene, CDR1 and CDR2 are MNHNS and SASEGT. V sheds 0 bases and J sheds 4 bases, leaving 9 bases between their ends. Inclusive of the bounding cysteine and phenylalanine, the CDR3 is 14 residues long. CDR3 DNA is the only sequence kept; it has 42 bases, read in frame from the first base. The twin pairs came from the European Cystic Fibrosis Twin and Sibling Study Cohort, which recruited patients from more than 150 CF clinics across 14 European countries. Both zygosity and CFTR genotype were checked in-house, and zygosity was tested with multiplex PCR across nine short tandem repeat loci. Peripheral blood was taken from each twin, and clinical parameters were recorded on the day of blood sampling. Phenol/chloroform extraction was used to isolate genomic DNA from peripheral blood cells, and the DNA was then kept in TE buffer at 4 degrees C. Worth noting for this clone: Its antigen is currently not known. No base qualities exist here, and no much larger clone lies one base off it.

Following the manufacturer's instructions, the researchers used the immunoSEQ immune profiling system to amplify TCR beta CDR3 regions via multiplex PCR. An Illumina NextSeq system was used to carry out the sequencing. As for the original processing: Sequence data were processed on the immunoSEQ Analyzer platform, and clonality was calculated as the square root of Simpson's index of productive rearrangements. V and J usage similarity was measured by Jensen-Shannon distance, and CDR3 generation probabilities were computed with OLGA. The researchers looked up shared CDR3 sequences in the immuneACCESS database (August 2020) and in VDJdb (December 2020). The immuneACCESS repertoire file appears here via TCRdb, limited to in-frame rearrangements. These files lack a portion of the clones; in checked studies, under half of the deficit traces to unresolved V genes, and the cause of the others is not known. D and trimming were read from the DNA, whereas the V and J calls and clone size are those reported in that table. The sample table lists tens of thousands of clones, roughly 96% of them with a count of one. About 2.5% of the sample lies in the top ten.

The clonotype was recovered from a girl aged 2 to 9 with cystic fibrosis. The V gene is TRBV6-1 and the J gene is TRBJ1-2, with no D gene named confidently. The specimen sequenced was blood. CDR3 sequence: CASSEAPDGYGYTF. The nucleotide sequence is given as TGTGCCAGCAGTGAAGCACCAGACGGCTATGGCTACACCTTC.